The 13 T cell receptor beta chains given below trace back to one sample, sequenced in a study of ipilimumab plus nivolumab after autologous stem cell transplantation. Profiling relied on immunoSEQ multiplex PCR, and the TCRdb table lists in-frame clones only, not all of them. This table holds approximately 80,000 clones, over 80% found once. The sample here was PBMCs, taken in a trial of ipilimumab plus nivolumab as post-transplant consolidation. The receptors derive from a male donor with diffuse large B-cell lymphoma.

This clone has only a few counts. The chain links TRBV7-9 to TRBJ2-7, with D uncertain. This CDR3 region has 12 residues. V shed 1 base and J shed 7 bases, with 8 bases lying between them. Germline V CDR1 and CDR2: SEHNR, FQNEAQ (reference sequence). CDR3 DNA: TGTGCCAGCAGCTTAGTGGGGTTTGAGCAGTACTTC. It is translated as CASSLVGFEQYF.

The rearrangement joins TRBV5-1 to TRBJ2-1; D not resolved. V gave up 7 bases and J gave up 2 bases, with 10 bases separating them. CDR1 and CDR2 from the germline V gene are SGHRS and YFSETQ. The CDR3 is 13 residues long. CDR3 in amino acids: CASGTGTYNEQFF. CDR3 nucleotides: TGCGCCAGCGGAACTGGGACCTACAATGAGCAGTTCTTC.

The chain links TRBV12-5 to TRBJ1-2; D is perhaps TRBD1 (6 bases). The CDR3 has 14 amino acids. V dropped 1 base and J dropped 4 bases, with 10 bases sitting between them. The germline gives CDR1 LGHNT, CDR2 FRNRAP. This chain's CDR3 is CASGLDRDIYGYTF. CDR3 coding DNA: TGTGCTAGTGGTTTGGACCGGGACATCTATGGCTACACCTTC.

V and J are TRBV2 and TRBJ1-6; D unclear. CDR1 is SNHLY, CDR2 FYNNEI, per germline. This CDR3 has 13 residues. The ends were cut back, 8 bases at V and 10 bases at J, with 15 bases in the middle. The CDR3 reads CASGPVRESPLHF. The CDR3 DNA follows: TGTGCCAGCGGGCCTGTACGGGAGTCACCCCTCCACTTT.

The V and J genes are TRBV4-1 and TRBJ2-5; 7 bases fit TRBD1. The J segment lost 2 bases and the V segment lost 2 bases, leaving 5 bases of the junction unmatched. Per the germline V gene, CDR1 is MGHRA and CDR2 is YSYEKL. This CDR3 region has 15 residues. The CDR3, as DNA: TGCGCCAGCAGCCAATCCCGGGACAGACAAGAGACCCAGTACTTC. It encodes CASSQSRDRQETQYF.

This CDR3 reads CASSLAQGTAKNIQYF. CDR3 coding DNA: TGTGCCAGCAGCTTAGCCCAGGGGACGGCCAAAAACATTCAGTACTTC. The genes are TRBV11-3 and TRBJ2-4, with D possibly TRBD1 on 6 matching bases. The germline V and J ends were trimmed by 1 base and 1 base, with 11 bases remaining between them. The CDR3 spans 16 residues. Germline V lookup: CDR1 SGHNT, CDR2 YENEEA.

The V call is TRBV4-2, the J call TRBJ2-5; either TRBD1 or TRBD2 may supply D (5 bases each). Trimming removed 3 bases at V and 5 bases at J, with 10 bases between. CDR1 and CDR2 (germline): LGHNA, YNFKEQ. This CDR3 has 13 amino acids. The CDR3 bases are TGTGCCAGCAGCCAGTCCTGGGGGGAGACCCAGTACTTC. Its translation is CASSQSWGETQYF.

This clone was seen many times. The genes are TRBV6-1 and TRBJ2-7; 9 bases align to TRBD1. The germline V gene has CDR1 MNHNS and CDR2 SASEGT. The CDR3 length is 13 residues. Trimming cost V 8 bases and J 2 bases; bases outside gene matches: 4. Here the CDR3 DNA reads TGTGCCAGCCACAGGGGGCCTCCCTACGAGCAGTACTTC. Amino acid sequence: CASHRGPPYEQYF.

This chain uses TRBV7-7 with TRBJ2-3; 8 positions agree with TRBD2. Unmatched junction bases numbered 5, after V lost 4 bases and J lost 2 bases. Germline CDR1 reads SSHAT; CDR2 reads FNYEAQ (reference sequence). This CDR3 is built from 15 residues. The CDR3 reads CASSSAGLATDTQYF. The CDR3 DNA reads as TGTGCCAGCAGCTCCGCAGGACTAGCCACAGATACGCAGTATTTT.

The CDR3 sequence: CASSYGGPSYEQYF. CDR3 DNA sequence: TGCGCCAGCAGTTATGGGGGACCCTCCTACGAGCAGTACTTC. The V gene is TRBV5-1, the J gene TRBJ2-7, with D perhaps assigned TRBD1 or TRBD2 (5 bases each). From germline, CDR1 is SGHRS and CDR2 YFSETQ. CDR3 length equals 14 residues. V lost 5 bases to trimming and J lost 0 bases, with 12 bases between them.

The genes are TRBV2 and TRBJ1-5, with a weak D call TRBD1 (6 bases). Germline V gene sequence: CDR1 SNHLY, CDR2 FYNNEI. Trimming pared 6 bases from V and 6 bases from J, leaving 12 bases between. The CDR3 covers 13 residues. The CDR3 spells CASSRGEIQPQHF. CDR3 sequence (DNA): TGTGCCAGCAGCAGGGGAGAGATTCAGCCCCAGCATTTT.

The rearrangement joins TRBV11-2 to TRBJ1-3, with D possibly being TRBD1 (6 bases). Germline V CDR1 and CDR2: SGHAT, FQNNGV. This CDR3 has 15 residues. V gave up 6 bases and J gave up 0 bases, with 12 bases separating them. Here the CDR3 reads CASSSFRGSGNTIYF. DNA of the CDR3: TGTGCCAGCAGTTCCTTCAGGGGCTCTGGAAACACCATATATTTT.

The chain couples TRBV5-1 to TRBJ2-2; 11 nucleotides align to TRBD1. Unmatched junction bases numbered 14, after V lost 3 bases and J lost 1 base. The length of the CDR3 is 20 residues. The germline V gene has CDR1 SGHRS and CDR2 YFSETQ. The CDR3 nucleotides are TGCGCCAGCAGCTCAAAGCTAGGACAGGGGGCCCCTGGGAACACCGGGGAGCTGTTTTTT. This translates into CASSSKLGQGAPGNTGELFF.